The 18 T cell receptor beta chains presented below share a single source sample, sequenced in a study of T cell changes during pregnancy in multiple sclerosis. The repertoire was sequenced with immunoSEQ multiplex PCR; TCRdb's copy has only in-frame clones and lacks some. The sample holds 30,000 to 35,000 clones; roughly nine tenths are singletons and the top ten take about 10%. Source: CD8+ T cells from peripheral blood mononuclear cells, taken before pregnancy. These receptors were obtained from a female donor with multiple sclerosis, enrolled in a pregnancy study.

This chain links TRBV29-1 with TRBJ1-2; 7 bases are shared with TRBD1. Germline lookup yields CDR1 SQVTM and CDR2 ANQGSEA. The CDR3 extends over 12 amino acids. Trimming at V came to 6 bases and at J to 6 bases, leaving 7 bases not matched to a gene. CDR3 bases: TGCAGCGTAGCAGGGGGTACCCATGGCTACACCTTC. Amino acid sequence: CSVAGGTHGYTF.

V gene TRBV27 combines with J gene TRBJ1-5; D is perhaps TRBD1 (5 bases). Germline V gene lookup returns CDR1 MNHEY and CDR2 SMNVEV (reference sequence). V gave up 3 bases and J gave up 6 bases, with 12 bases separating them. CDR3 length: 14 amino acids. The CDR3 protein is CASSFKGLGQPQHF. The CDR3 bases are TGTGCCAGCAGTTTTAAGGGGCTCGGTCAGCCCCAGCATTTT.

The CDR3 here is CASSPDTSSYNSPLHF. Here the CDR3 DNA reads TGCGCCAGCAGCCCCGACACGAGCTCCTATAATTCACCCCTCCACTTT. The chain couples TRBV4-3 to TRBJ1-6, with D unresolved. The CDR3 contains 16 residues. Trimming removed 4 bases at V and 0 bases at J, with 10 bases between. In germline, CDR1 is LGHNA, CDR2 YSLEER.

This clone was counted once. The chain links TRBV27 to TRBJ2-7; maybe TRBD2 (5 bases). Germline assignment: CDR1 MNHEY and CDR2 SMNVEV (reference sequence). V was trimmed by 6 bases and J by 6 bases, leaving 12 bases between them. This CDR3 spans 12 amino acids. The CDR3 DNA follows: TGTGCCAGCAGGGCTAGCTTGGTCGAGCAGTACTTC. It codes for CASRASLVEQYF.

The chain combines TRBV30 with TRBJ2-1; the D gene is possibly TRBD2 (5 bases). Trimming left V 4 bases short and J 0 bases short, with 7 bases between. Germline CDR1 and CDR2: GTSNPN and SVGIG (reference sequence). The CDR3 has 13 amino acids. CDR3: CAWTGSSYNEQFF. In nucleotides, the CDR3 is TGTGCCTGGACTGGGAGCTCCTACAATGAGCAGTTCTTC.

This clone came up once. This chain links TRBV18 with TRBJ1-1; D is unclear. Looked up from germline, CDR1 is KGHSH and CDR2 is LQKENI. This CDR3 has 12 residues. V lost 3 bases to trimming and J lost 1 base, with 3 bases between them. CDR3 DNA sequence: TGTGCCAGCTCACCGCGGAACACTGAAGCTTTCTTT. This encodes CASSPRNTEAFF. The full variable domain, with the rest looked up from reference TRBV18 and TRBJ1-1, is NAGVMQNPRHLVRRRGQEARLRCSPMKGHSHVYWYRQLPEEGLKFMVYLQKENIIDESGMPKERFSAEFPKEGPSILRIQQVVRGDSAAYFCASSPRNTEAFFGQGTRLTVV.

The J gene is TRBJ1-2, the V gene TRBV5-4, with D maybe TRBD1 (5 bases). Germline CDR1 SGHNT, CDR2 YYREEE (reference sequence). The CDR3 has 15 amino acids. V was clipped by 4 bases and J by 2 bases, with 15 bases between them. The DNA for the CDR3 is TGTGCCAGCAGCCAAGATGCAGGGCAAAACTATGGCTACACCTTC. Its translation is CASSQDAGQNYGYTF.

The J gene is TRBJ1-1, the V gene TRBV2; no clear D gene. The CDR3 runs to 11 residues. The germline V and J ends were trimmed by 8 bases and 1 base, with 5 bases remaining between them. Germline V gives CDR1 SNHLY, CDR2 FYNNEI. Here the CDR3 DNA reads TGTGCCAGCGATAGGAACACTGAAGCTTTCTTT. This gives the protein CASDRNTEAFF. The variable domain in full, with the rest retrieved from reference TRBV2 and TRBJ1-1, is EPEVTQTPSHQVTQMGQEVILRCVPISNHLYFYWYRQILGQKVEFLVSFYNNEISEKSEIFDDQFSVERPDGSNFTLKIRSTKLEDSAMYFCASDRNTEAFFGQGTRLTVV.

The count of this clone is one. This rearrangement joins TRBV27 to TRBJ2-1; possibly TRBD2 for D (6 bases). Trimming left V 6 bases short and J 3 bases short, with 15 bases between. CDR3 length: 15 amino acids. CDR1 is MNHEY and CDR2 is SMNVEV in the germline V gene (reference sequence). CDR3 sequence reads: CASRGGLNIYNEQFF. The CDR3 DNA reads as TGTGCCAGCAGGGGGGGACTGAATATCTACAATGAGCAGTTCTTC.

The chain links TRBV7-9 to TRBJ1-1; 8 bases align to TRBD1. CDR3 length equals 14 residues. V lost 3 bases and J lost 4; bases outside the gene matches: 4. Germline V CDR1 and CDR2: SEHNR, FQNEAQ (reference sequence). The CDR3 protein is CASSFSQGATEAFF. As DNA, the CDR3 is TGTGCCAGCAGCTTTAGCCAGGGGGCCACTGAAGCTTTCTTT.

The J gene is TRBJ1-1, the V gene TRBV9; no clear D gene. The V and J ends lost 2 bases and 6 bases respectively, with 11 bases between them. This CDR3 is built from 13 residues. CDR1 is SGDLS, CDR2 YYNGEE, per germline. CDR3 sequence (DNA): TGTGCCAGCAGCGTCACAAGGAGTGCTGAAGCTTTCTTT. The encoded protein is CASSVTRSAEAFF.

The chain uses TRBV9 and TRBJ2-1, with a possible D match to TRBD2 (5 bases). Trimming stripped 4 bases from V and 5 bases from J, with 10 bases between. This CDR3 comprises 13 residues. CDR1 and CDR2 from the germline V gene are SGDLS and YYNGEE. The CDR3, as DNA: TGTGCCAGCAGCATGGACTGGAACAATGAGCAGTTCTTC. Translation gives CASSMDWNNEQFF.

The J gene is TRBJ2-7, the V gene TRBV19; D is unresolved. V gave up 3 bases and J gave up 2 bases, with 8 bases separating them. The CDR3 totals 13 residues. Germline CDR1 LNHDA, CDR2 SQIVND (reference sequence). CDR3 protein: CASSISTPYEQYF. The CDR3 nucleotides read TGTGCCAGTAGTATTAGTACCCCCTACGAGCAGTACTTC.

The chain recombines TRBV9 with TRBJ2-2; 8 bases match TRBD2. The CDR3 consists of 17 residues. Germline CDR1 and CDR2: SGDLS and YYNGEE. V lost 0 bases to trimming and J lost 3 bases; unmatched junction nucleotides: 7. The CDR3 DNA reads as TGTGCCAGCAGCGTAGGGGGCGGGGGGAGATACACCGGGGAGCTGTTTTTT. This encodes CASSVGGGGRYTGELFF.

CDR3 amino acids: CASSDLAGVVDIQYF. Written as DNA, the CDR3 is TGTGCCAGCAGTGATCTAGCGGGAGTCGTAGACATTCAGTACTTC. This sequence joins TRBV2 and TRBJ2-4; 10 bases agree with TRBD2. Trimming removed 3 bases from V and 8 bases from J; junction bases left unmatched: 7. The CDR3 spans 15 residues. Germline V lookup: CDR1 SNHLY, CDR2 FYNNEI.

This clone was picked up a small number of times. The V call is TRBV30, the J call TRBJ1-5; TRBD1 agrees at 7 bases. The CDR3 has 14 amino acids. Germline V gene lookup returns CDR1 GTSNPN and CDR2 SVGIG (reference sequence). After removal of 0 bases from V and 7 bases from J, the junction contained 6 bases not matched to a gene. The CDR3 DNA follows: TGTGCCTGGAGTGTAACGACAGGGAGGCAGCCCCAGCATTTT. It translates to CAWSVTTGRQPQHF.

A remark on this clone: The sample contains more than one DNA sequence encoding this CDR3. The chain couples TRBV6-1 to TRBJ1-1, with a possible D match to TRBD1 (6 bases). V lost 10 bases and J lost 0, with 12 bases in between. Germline CDR1 reads MNHNS; CDR2 reads SASEGT. CDR3 length: 13 residues. Here the CDR3 DNA reads TGTGCCATCCGGACAGTTATGAACACTGAAGCTTTCTTT. As protein: CAIRTVMNTEAFF.

This sequence joins TRBV19 and TRBJ1-4, with TRBD1 identical over 7 bases. V lost 4 bases, J lost 7 bases, and 15 bases stayed unmatched. CDR1 and CDR2 (germline): LNHDA, SQIVND (reference sequence). The CDR3 is 17 residues long. In nucleotides, the CDR3 is TGTGCCAGTAGTAACCCGGACAGGTCGGAGCTTACTGAAAAACTGTTTTTT. The encoded protein is CASSNPDRSELTEKLFF.